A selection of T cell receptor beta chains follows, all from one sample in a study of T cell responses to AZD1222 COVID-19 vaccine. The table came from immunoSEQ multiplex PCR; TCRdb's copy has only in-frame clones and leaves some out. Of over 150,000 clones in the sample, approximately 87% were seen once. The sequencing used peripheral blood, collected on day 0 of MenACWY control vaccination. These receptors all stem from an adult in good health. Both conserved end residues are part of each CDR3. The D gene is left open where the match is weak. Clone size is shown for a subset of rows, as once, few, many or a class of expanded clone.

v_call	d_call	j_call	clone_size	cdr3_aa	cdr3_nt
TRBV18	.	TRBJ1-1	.	CASSPQFTTGLWAFF	TGTGCCAGCTCACCACAATTTACCACGGGATTGTGGGCTTTCTTT
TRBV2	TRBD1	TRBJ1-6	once	CASSPQGGNNSPLHF	TGTGCCAGCAGTCCACAGGGGGGGAATAATTCACCCCTCCACTTT
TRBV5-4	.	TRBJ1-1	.	CASMGETGVSTEAFF	TGTGCCAGCATGGGGGAGACGGGGGTTAGCACTGAAGCTTTCTTT
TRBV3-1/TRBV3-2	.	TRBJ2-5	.	CASSQGSRETQYF	TGTGCCAGCAGCCAGGGGTCTCGGGAGACCCAGTACTTC
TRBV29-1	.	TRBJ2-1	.	CSSLARRDNEQFF	TGCAGCTCGCTGGCTCGTAGGGACAATGAGCAGTTCTTC
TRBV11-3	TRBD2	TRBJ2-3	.	CASSRGRTSGGTDTQYF	TGTGCCAGCAGCCGGGGGAGGACTAGCGGGGGAACAGATACGCAGTATTTT
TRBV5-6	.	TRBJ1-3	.	CAGSARRALSGNTIYF	TGTGCCGGTTCAGCCCGGAGGGCTCTCTCTGGAAACACCATATATTTT
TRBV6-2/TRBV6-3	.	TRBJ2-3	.	CASSSRGSSTDTQYF	TGTGCCAGCAGTTCAAGGGGGTCTAGCACAGATACGCAGTATTTT
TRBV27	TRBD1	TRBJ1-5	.	CASRTGGGGQPQHF	TGTGCCAGCCGGACAGGGGGTGGTGGTCAGCCCCAGCATTTT
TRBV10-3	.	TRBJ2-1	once	CAILDSRRYNEQFF	TGTGCCATCCTAGACAGTCGAAGGTACAATGAGCAGTTCTTC
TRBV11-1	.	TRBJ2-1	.	CASSFKLLESLNEQFF	TGTGCCAGCAGCTTCAAACTTCTCGAATCCCTCAATGAGCAGTTCTTC
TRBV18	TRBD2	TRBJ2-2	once	CASSPLEPGLGFTGELFF	TGTGCCAGCTCACCCCTAGAGCCGGGACTAGGGTTCACCGGGGAGCTGTTTTTT
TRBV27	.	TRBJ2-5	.	CASSSPGMEETQYF	TGTGCCAGCAGTTCCCCCGGGATGGAGGAGACCCAGTACTTC
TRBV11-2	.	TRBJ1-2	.	CASSLGRAYGYTF	TGTGCCAGCAGCTTGGGTAGGGCCTATGGCTACACCTTC
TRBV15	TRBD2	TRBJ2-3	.	CATSRGLAGARTTDTQYF	TGTGCCACCAGCAGGGGACTAGCGGGAGCGAGAACCACAGATACGCAGTATTTT
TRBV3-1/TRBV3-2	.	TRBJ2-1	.	CASSGDNEQFF	TGTGCCAGCAGCGGGGACAATGAGCAGTTCTTC
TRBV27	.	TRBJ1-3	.	CASSSRVDTSGNTIYF	TGTGCCAGCAGTTCTCGAGTGGACACTTCTGGAAACACCATATATTTT
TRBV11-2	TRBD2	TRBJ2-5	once	CASSLDFFWTSGGQETQYF	TGTGCCAGCAGCTTAGATTTTTTTTGGACTAGCGGGGGGCAAGAGACCCAGTACTTC
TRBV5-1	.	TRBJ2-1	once	CASSSGERNNEQFF	TGCGCCAGCAGTTCCGGGGAGCGGAACAATGAGCAGTTCTTC
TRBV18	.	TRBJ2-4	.	CASSPLPGVFELLAKNIQYF	TGTGCCAGCTCACCCCTCCCGGGGGTCTTCGAACTATTAGCCAAAAACATTCAGTACTTC
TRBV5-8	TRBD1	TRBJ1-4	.	CASSATGVGEEKLFF	TGTGCCAGCAGCGCCACAGGGGTGGGGGAGGAAAAACTGTTTTTT
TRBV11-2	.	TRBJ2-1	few	CGTTAEGPYNEQFF	TGTGGGACGACGGCGGAGGGGCCCTACAATGAGCAGTTCTTC
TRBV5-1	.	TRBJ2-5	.	CASSLATPRGGETQYF	TGCGCCAGCAGCTTGGCGACACCCCGGGGTGGGGAGACCCAGTACTTC
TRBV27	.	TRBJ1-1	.	CASSSGQRDEAFF	TGTGCCAGCAGTTCAGGACAGCGAGACGAAGCTTTCTTT
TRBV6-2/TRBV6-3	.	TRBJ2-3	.	CASSYSLATDTQYF	TGTGCCAGCAGTTACTCTCTAGCGACAGATACGCAGTATTTT
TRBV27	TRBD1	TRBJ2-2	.	CASSSPDRAGELFF	TGTGCCAGCAGTTCTCCGGACAGGGCCGGGGAGCTGTTTTTT
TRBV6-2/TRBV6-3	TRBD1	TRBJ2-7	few	CASSGPRTGNYEQYF	TGTGCCAGCAGTGGTCCCAGGACAGGTAACTACGAGCAGTACTTC
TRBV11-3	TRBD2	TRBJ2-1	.	CASSGLARSEQFF	TGTGCCAGCAGCGGACTAGCTCGTTCCGAGCAGTTCTTC
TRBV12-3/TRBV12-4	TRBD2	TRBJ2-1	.	CASSSGGYNEQFF	TGTGCCAGCAGTAGCGGGGGTTACAATGAGCAGTTCTTC
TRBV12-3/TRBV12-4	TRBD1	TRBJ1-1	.	CASSPTGPNEAFF	TGTGCCAGCAGTCCGACAGGGCCCAATGAAGCTTTCTTT
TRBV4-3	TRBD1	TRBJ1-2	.	CASSQERTGNGYTF	TGCGCCAGCAGCCAAGAGAGGACAGGAAATGGCTACACCTTC
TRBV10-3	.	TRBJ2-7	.	CAISESIVFQRKNF	TGTGCCATCAGTGAGTCGATCGTTTTTCAGAGAAAGAACTTC
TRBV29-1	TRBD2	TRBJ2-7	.	CSVESGISSYEQYF	TGCAGCGTGGAAAGCGGGATTTCCTCCTACGAGCAGTACTTC
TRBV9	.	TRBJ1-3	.	CASSVTGSTIYF	TGTGCCAGCAGCGTGACAGGAAGCACCATATATTTT
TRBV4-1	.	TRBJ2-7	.	CASRQTLGGSGSSYEQYF	TGCGCCAGCAGACAAACTCTTGGGGGGAGCGGAAGCTCCTACGAGCAGTACTTC
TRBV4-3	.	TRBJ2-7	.	CASSQDATAGVYEQYF	TGCGCCAGCAGCCAAGATGCGACAGCTGGCGTCTACGAGCAGTACTTC
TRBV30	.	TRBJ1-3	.	CAWSGGLWSNSGNTIYF	TGTGCCTGGAGTGGGGGTCTTTGGAGTAACTCTGGAAACACCATATATTTT
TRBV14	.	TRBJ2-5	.	CASSPSSRGTQYF	TGTGCCAGCAGTCCGAGTTCACGCGGGACCCAGTACTTC
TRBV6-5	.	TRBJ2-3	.	CASTQAFTDTQYF	TGTGCCAGCACACAGGCCTTCACAGATACGCAGTATTTT
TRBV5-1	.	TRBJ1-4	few	CASSLQGANEKLFF	TGCGCCAGCAGCTTGCAGGGTGCGAATGAAAAACTGTTTTTT